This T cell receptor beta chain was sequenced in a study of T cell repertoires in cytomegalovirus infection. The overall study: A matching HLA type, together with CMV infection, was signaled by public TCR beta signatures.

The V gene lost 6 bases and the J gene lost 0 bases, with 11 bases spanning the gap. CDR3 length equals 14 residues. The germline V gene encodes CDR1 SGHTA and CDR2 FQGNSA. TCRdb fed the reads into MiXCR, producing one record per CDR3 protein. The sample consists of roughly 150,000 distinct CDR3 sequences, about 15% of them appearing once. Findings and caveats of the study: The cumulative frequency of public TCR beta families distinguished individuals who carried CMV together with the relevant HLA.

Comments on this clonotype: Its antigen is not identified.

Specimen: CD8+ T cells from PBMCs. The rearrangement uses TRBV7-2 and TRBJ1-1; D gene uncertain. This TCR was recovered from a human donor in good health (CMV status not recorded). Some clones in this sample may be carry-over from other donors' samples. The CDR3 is CASSLNTLNTEAFF. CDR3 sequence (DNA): TGTGCCAGCAGTCTGAACACCCTGAACACTGAAGCTTTCTTT.